These 6 T cell receptor beta chains were all obtained from the same sample, sequenced in a study of T cell changes during pregnancy in multiple sclerosis. TCRdb's copy holds only in-frame clones and misses some; the assay was immunoSEQ multiplex PCR. The table has 80,000 to 95,000 clones, around 93% seen once. Sequencing was performed on peripheral blood, taken in the third trimester of pregnancy. These receptor sequences come from a female donor in good health, enrolled as a control in a pregnancy study.

V is TRBV27 and J is TRBJ2-7; 10 bases agree with TRBD2. J gave up 6 bases and V 4 bases, and 9 bases lay outside the gene matches. CDR3 length: 15 residues. The germline CDR1 and CDR2 sequences are MNHEY and SMNVEV (reference sequence). The CDR3: CASSSSVSGRGEQYF. In nucleotides, the CDR3 is TGTGCCAGCAGTTCCTCGGTCAGCGGGAGGGGCGAGCAGTACTTC.

This clone was detected once. This chain connects TRBV28 to TRBJ2-3; possibly TRBD1 for D (6 bases). The CDR3 runs to 16 residues. V gave up 5 bases and J gave up 0 bases, with 15 bases separating them. Per germline, CDR1 MDHEN and CDR2 SYDVKM. CDR3 region: CASSPITGMSTDTQYF. CDR3 sequence (DNA): TGTGCCAGCAGTCCCATAACAGGGATGAGCACAGATACGCAGTATTTT.

The rearrangement joins TRBV5-4 to TRBJ2-3; 10 nucleotides agree with TRBD2. The germline V gene has CDR1 SGHNT and CDR2 YYREEE (reference sequence). The CDR3 covers 18 residues. Losses at the gene ends were 3 bases for V and 2 bases for J; bases not matched to a gene: 12. The CDR3 region has the DNA TGTGCCAGCAGCTCGCCGACTCAAGCGGGAGGGAACACAGATACGCAGTATTTT. It yields the protein CASSSPTQAGGNTDTQYF.

CDR3 bases: TGCGCCAGCAGCTGGAACGGGGGGCACCAAGAGACCCAGTACTTC. Its protein product is CASSWNGGHQETQYF. V usage is TRBV5-1 and J usage is TRBJ2-5; D is possibly TRBD2 (7 bases). Trimming took off 3 bases at V and 0 bases at J, with 12 bases between the two ends. Germline CDR1 is SGHRS and CDR2 is YFSETQ. The CDR3 runs to 15 residues.

This clone was found a few times. CDR3 coding DNA: TGTGCCAGCCGCAGGGGGCCAAAACAGCCCCAGCATTTT. Its translation is CASRRGPKQPQHF. J is TRBJ1-5 and V is TRBV28; 8 bases agree with TRBD1. The germline CDR1 and CDR2 sequences are MDHEN and SYDVKM. V shed 8 bases, J shed 7 bases, and the junction held 7 bases outside the gene matches. The CDR3 totals 13 residues. The complete variable domain, with remaining parts taken from reference TRBV28 and TRBJ1-5, reads DVKVTQSSRYLVKRTGEKVFLECVQDMDHENMFWYRQDPGLGLRLIYFSYDVKMKEKGDIPEGYSVSREKKERFSLILESASTNQTSMYLCASRRGPKQPQHFGDGTRLSIL.

The chain links TRBV5-4 to TRBJ2-7, with D uncertain. Trimming cost V 0 bases and J 3 bases, with 13 bases left between them. Germline CDR1 is SGHNT and CDR2 is YYREEE (reference sequence). CDR3 length equals 15 residues. The CDR3 DNA sequence: TGTGCCAGCAGCTTGGGGCGTAGGAGTTTCTACGAGCAGTACTTC. Its protein is CASSLGRRSFYEQYF.